Below, one T cell receptor (beta chain) is given with its context. The antigen is undetermined. The sample comes from a study of cytomegalovirus exposure and HLA in healthy donors. PCR was performed using 60 Vbeta and 13 Jbeta primers. Method: immunoSEQ multiplex PCR; TCRdb's copy keeps in-frame clones and lacks some. Found here are approximately 200,000 clones, roughly 83% of them singletons; the top ten hold about 0.26%. The study, taken as a whole, reports: Earlier analysis looked at TCR beta V segments, and most were productive about 90% or about 30% of the time. Several top significant clusters appeared, in a later analysis, to be linked to common viral pathogens. Immune exposure was documented only through CMV serostatus. In vitro testing confirmed a few CMV-associated chains as specific for CMV antigens.

The CDR3 covers 13 residues. The V gene lost 4 bases and the J gene lost 2 bases, with 9 bases spanning the gap. In germline, CDR1 is LNHDA, CDR2 SQIVND (reference sequence). This chain uses TRBV19 with TRBJ2-7, with a possible D match to TRBD1 (5 bases). This TCR came from a boy aged 5-17 years in good health and CMV-seronegative. Source material: PBMCs. The CDR3 DNA reads TGTGCCAGTAGTACAGGGCCAACCTACGAGCAGTACTTC. Encoded protein: CASSTGPTYEQYF.